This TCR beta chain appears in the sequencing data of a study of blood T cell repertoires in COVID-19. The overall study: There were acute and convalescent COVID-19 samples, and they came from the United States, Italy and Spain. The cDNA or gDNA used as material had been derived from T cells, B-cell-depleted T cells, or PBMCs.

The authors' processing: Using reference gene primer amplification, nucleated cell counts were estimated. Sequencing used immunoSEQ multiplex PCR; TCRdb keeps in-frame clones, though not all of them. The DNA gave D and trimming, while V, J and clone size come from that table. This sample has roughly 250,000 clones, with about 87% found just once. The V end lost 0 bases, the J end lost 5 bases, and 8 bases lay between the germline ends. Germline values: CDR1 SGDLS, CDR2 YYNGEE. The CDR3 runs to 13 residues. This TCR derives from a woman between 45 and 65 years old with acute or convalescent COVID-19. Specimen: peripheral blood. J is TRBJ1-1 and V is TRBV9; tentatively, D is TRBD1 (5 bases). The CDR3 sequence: CASSVEQETEAFF. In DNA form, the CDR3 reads TGTGCCAGCAGCGTAGAACAGGAGACTGAAGCTTTCTTT.